This T cell receptor beta chain was observed in a study of Ad26.COV2.S vaccination and SARS-CoV-2 variants. Trimming removed 2 bases from V and 5 bases from J, with 10 bases in between. Germline-derived CDR1 and CDR2 are SGHNT and YYREEE (reference sequence). The CDR3 covers 13 residues. Here immunoSEQ multiplex PCR was the method, and the copy in TCRdb shows in-frame clones only, minus some. The table lists hundreds of thousands of clones, around 89% of them singletons. Noted treatment: over 15 received Ad26.COV2.S at low or high dose, single or two shots; roughly five received placebo; per-sample allocation not given. Sampling was performed 63 days after the first vaccine or placebo injection.

This clonotype originated in a person between 18 and 65 years old who received the Ad26.COV2.S COVID-19 vaccine or a placebo. Sequenced material: peripheral blood, taken in a trial of Ad26.COV2.S vaccine versus placebo. The chain employs TRBV5-4 and TRBJ1-1; D remains ambiguous. CDR3 residues: CASSFGVRTEAFF. The CDR3 nucleotides are TGTGCCAGCAGCTTTGGGGTACGTACTGAAGCTTTCTTT.